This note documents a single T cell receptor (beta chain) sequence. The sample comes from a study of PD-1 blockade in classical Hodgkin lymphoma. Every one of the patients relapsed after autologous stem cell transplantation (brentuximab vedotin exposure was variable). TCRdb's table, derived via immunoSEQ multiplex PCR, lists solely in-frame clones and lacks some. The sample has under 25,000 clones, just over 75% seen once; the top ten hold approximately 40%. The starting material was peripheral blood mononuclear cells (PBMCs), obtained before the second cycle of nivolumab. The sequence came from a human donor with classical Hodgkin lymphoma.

The CDR3 bases are TGCGCCAGCAGTGACCCAGGGCGGAAGATGAACACTGAAGCTTTCTTT. It codes for CASSDPGRKMNTEAFF. The chain employs TRBV10-2 and TRBJ1-1, with D tentatively TRBD1 (5 bases). CDR1 and CDR2 (germline): WSHSY, SAAADI. CDR3 length: 16 residues. Trimming cost V 3 bases and J 0 bases, with 14 bases left between them.